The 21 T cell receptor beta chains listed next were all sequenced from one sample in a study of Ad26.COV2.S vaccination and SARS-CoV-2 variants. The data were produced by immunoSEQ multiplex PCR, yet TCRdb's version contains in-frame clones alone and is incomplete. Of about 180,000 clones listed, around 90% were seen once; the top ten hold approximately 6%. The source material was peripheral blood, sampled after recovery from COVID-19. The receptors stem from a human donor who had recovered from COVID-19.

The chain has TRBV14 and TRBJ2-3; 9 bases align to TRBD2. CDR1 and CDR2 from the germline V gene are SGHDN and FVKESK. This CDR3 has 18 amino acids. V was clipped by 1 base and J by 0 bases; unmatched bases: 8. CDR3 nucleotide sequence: TGTGCCAGCAGCCAAGTTGCGCGGCGGGAGGGAAGCACAGATACGCAGTATTTT. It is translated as CASSQVARREGSTDTQYF.

As DNA, the CDR3 is TGCGCCAGCACCCCCATGGCGGGGGGATACACCGGGGAGCTGTTTTTT. Its protein product is CASTPMAGGYTGELFF. The chain recombines TRBV5-1 with TRBJ2-2; TRBD2 aligns across 8 bases. The CDR3 has 16 residues. The trim removed 6 bases at V and 3 bases at J, leaving 10 bases unmatched. Germline CDR1 and CDR2: SGHRS and YFSETQ.

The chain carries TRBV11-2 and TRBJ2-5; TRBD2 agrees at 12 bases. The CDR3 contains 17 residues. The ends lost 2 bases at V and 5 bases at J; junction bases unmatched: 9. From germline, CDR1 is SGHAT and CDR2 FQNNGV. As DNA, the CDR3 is TGTGCCAGCAGCTTATTACTAGCGGGAGGTTTGGATGAGACCCAGTACTTC. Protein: CASSLLLAGGLDETQYF.

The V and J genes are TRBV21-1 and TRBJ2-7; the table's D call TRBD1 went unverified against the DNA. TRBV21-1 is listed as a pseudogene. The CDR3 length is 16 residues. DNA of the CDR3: TGTGCCAGCAGCACCGAGGGGGACAGGGGGAGCTACGAGCAGTACTTC. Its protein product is CASSTEGDRGSYEQYF.

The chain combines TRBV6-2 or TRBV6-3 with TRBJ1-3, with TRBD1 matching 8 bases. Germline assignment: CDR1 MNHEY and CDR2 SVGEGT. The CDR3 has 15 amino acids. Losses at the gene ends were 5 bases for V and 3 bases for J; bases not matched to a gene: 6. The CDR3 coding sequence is TGTGCCAGCAGTCCATCCAGGGGGCTTGGAAACACCATATATTTT. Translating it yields CASSPSRGLGNTIYF.

The CDR3 coding sequence is TGTGCCAGCAGTCCCGGACAGAACACCGGGGAGCTGTTTTTT. As protein: CASSPGQNTGELFF. The chain employs TRBV6-4 and TRBJ2-2; D might be TRBD1 (5 bases). This CDR3 has 14 residues. Deletions cut 5 bases from V and 1 base from J, with 8 bases between. Per the germline V gene, CDR1 is MRHNA and CDR2 is SNTAGT.

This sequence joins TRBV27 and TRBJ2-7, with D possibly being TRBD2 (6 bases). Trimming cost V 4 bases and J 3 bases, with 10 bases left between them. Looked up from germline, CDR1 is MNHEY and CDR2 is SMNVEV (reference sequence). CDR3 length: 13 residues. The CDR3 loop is CASSWDSNYEQYF. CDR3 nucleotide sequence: TGTGCCAGCAGTTGGGACTCGAACTACGAGCAGTACTTC.

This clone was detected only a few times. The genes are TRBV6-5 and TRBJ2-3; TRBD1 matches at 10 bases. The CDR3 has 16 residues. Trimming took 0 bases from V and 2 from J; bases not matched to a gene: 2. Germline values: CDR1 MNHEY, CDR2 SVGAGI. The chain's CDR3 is CASSYSGTGVTDTQYF. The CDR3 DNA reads TGTGCCAGCAGTTACTCCGGGACAGGGGTCACAGATACGCAGTATTTT.

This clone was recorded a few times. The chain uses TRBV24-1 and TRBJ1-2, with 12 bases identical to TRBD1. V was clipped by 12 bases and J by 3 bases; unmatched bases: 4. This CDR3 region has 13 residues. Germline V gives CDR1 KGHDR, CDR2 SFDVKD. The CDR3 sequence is CAAGTGGDYGYTF. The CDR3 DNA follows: TGTGCCGCTGGGACAGGGGGCGACTATGGCTACACCTTC.

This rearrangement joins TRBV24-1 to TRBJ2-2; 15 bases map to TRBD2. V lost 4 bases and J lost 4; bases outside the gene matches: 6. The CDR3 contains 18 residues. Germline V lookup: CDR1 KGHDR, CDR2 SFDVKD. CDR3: CATSEGLAGGSVTGELFF. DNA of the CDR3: TGTGCCACCAGTGAGGGACTAGCGGGAGGTAGTGTCACCGGGGAGCTGTTTTTT.

The CDR3 loop is CASSPGTHDREQYF. The CDR3 nucleotides read TGTGCCAGCTCACCAGGGACTCACGACAGGGAGCAGTACTTC. The chain employs TRBV18 and TRBJ2-7, with D perhaps being TRBD1 or TRBD2 (6 bases each). V was trimmed by 2 bases and J by 7 bases, leaving 15 bases between them. This CDR3 has 14 amino acids. Germline-derived CDR1 and CDR2 are KGHSH and LQKENI.

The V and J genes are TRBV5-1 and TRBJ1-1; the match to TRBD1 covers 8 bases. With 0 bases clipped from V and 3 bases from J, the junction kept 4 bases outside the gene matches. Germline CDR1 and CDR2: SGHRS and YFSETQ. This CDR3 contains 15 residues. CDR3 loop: CASSLGSGGDTEAFF. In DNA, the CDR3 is TGCGCCAGCAGCTTGGGATCAGGGGGCGACACTGAAGCTTTCTTT.

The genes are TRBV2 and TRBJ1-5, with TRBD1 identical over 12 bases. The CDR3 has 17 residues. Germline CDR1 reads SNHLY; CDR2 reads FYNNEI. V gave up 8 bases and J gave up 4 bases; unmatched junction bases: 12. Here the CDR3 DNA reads TGTGCCAGCGATACCGGGACAGGGGGCAACATAAATCAGCCCCAGCATTTT. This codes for CASDTGTGGNINQPQHF.

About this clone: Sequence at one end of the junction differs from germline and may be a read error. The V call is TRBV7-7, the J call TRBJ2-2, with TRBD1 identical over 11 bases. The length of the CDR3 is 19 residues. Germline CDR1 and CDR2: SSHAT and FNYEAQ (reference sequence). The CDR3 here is CASSLHPRTGGANTGELFF. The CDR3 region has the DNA TGTGCTAGCAGCTTACACCCTCGGACAGGGGGCGCGAACACCGGGGAGCTGTTTTTT. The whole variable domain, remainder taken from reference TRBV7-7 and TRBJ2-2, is GAGVSQSPRYKVTKRGQDVTLRCDPISSHATLYWYQQALGQGPEFLTYFNYEAQPDKSGLPSDRFSAERPEGSISTLTIQRTEQRDSAMYRCASSLHPRTGGANTGELFFGEGSRLTVL.

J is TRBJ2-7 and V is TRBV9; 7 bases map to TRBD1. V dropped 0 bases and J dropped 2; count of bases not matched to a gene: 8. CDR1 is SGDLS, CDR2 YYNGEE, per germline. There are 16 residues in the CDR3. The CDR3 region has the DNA TGTGCCAGCAGCGTAGACCCAGGGGGAACAACCTACGAGCAGTACTTC. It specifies CASSVDPGGTTYEQYF.

This chain's CDR3 is CSVEGRGQEGTEAFF. In nucleotides, the CDR3 is TGCAGCGTTGAAGGCCGAGGACAGGAGGGCACTGAAGCTTTCTTT. This chain connects TRBV29-1 to TRBJ1-1; 7 nucleotides agree with TRBD1. Trimming removed 1 base from V and 4 bases from J; junction bases left unmatched: 9. Germline values: CDR1 SQVTM, CDR2 ANQGSEA. CDR3 length: 15 residues.

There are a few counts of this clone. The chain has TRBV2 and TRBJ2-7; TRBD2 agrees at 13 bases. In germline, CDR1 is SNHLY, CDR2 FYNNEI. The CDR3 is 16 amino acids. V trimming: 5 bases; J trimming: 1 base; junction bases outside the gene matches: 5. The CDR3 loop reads CASSTGTSGKSYEQYF. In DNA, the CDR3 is TGTGCCAGCAGTACCGGGACTAGCGGGAAGTCCTACGAGCAGTACTTC.

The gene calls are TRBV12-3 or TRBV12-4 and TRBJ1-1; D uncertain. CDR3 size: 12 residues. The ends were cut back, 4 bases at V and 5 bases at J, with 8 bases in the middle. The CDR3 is CASSWTNTEAFF. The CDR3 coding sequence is TGTGCCAGCAGTTGGACGAATACTGAAGCTTTCTTT.

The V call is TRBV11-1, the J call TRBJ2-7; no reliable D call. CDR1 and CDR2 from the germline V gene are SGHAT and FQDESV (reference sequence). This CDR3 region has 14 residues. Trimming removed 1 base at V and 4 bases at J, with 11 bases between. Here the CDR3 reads CASSLGRNGYEQYF. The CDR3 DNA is TGTGCCAGCAGCTTAGGCAGAAATGGGTACGAGCAGTACTTC.

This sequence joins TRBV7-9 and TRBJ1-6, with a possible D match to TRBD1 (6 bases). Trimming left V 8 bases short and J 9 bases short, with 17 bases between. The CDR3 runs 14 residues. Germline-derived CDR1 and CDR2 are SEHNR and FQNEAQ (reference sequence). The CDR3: CASATGGASSPLHF. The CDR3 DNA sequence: TGTGCCAGCGCCACGGGGGGGGCAAGTTCACCCCTCCACTTT.

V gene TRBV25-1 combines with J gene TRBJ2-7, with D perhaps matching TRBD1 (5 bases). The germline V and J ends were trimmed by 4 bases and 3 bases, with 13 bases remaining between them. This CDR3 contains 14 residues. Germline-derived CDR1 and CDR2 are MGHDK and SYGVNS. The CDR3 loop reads CASSAEMGHYEQYF. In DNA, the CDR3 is TGTGCCAGCAGTGCTGAGATGGGGCACTACGAGCAGTACTTC.